The 30 T cell receptor beta chains presented below share a single source sample, sequenced in a study of blood T cell repertoires in COVID-19. Only in-frame clones appear in the TCRdb table, and some are missing; sequencing was by immunoSEQ multiplex PCR. The table includes a few hundred thousand clones, roughly 85% detected once. The sequenced sample was peripheral blood. These TCRs come from a human donor in a cohort sampled during active COVID-19.

The chain is built from TRBV20-1 and TRBJ1-2; TRBD1 aligns across 10 bases. Germline CDR1 DFQATT, CDR2 SNEGSKA (reference sequence). The CDR3 is 10 amino acids. V lost 4 bases and J lost 13; bases outside the gene matches: 3. Here the CDR3 reads CSANRQGATF. CDR3 DNA sequence: TGCAGTGCTAATCGACAGGGGGCCACCTTC.

The CDR3 here is CASSPLTLTGGYEQYF. CDR3 coding DNA: TGCGCCAGCAGCCCCCTCACGCTGACAGGGGGCTACGAGCAGTACTTC. The rearrangement uses TRBV4-1 and TRBJ2-7; 9 nucleotides align to TRBD1. This CDR3 region has 16 residues. CDR1 MGHRA and CDR2 YSYEKL come from the germline V gene. The V gene end was trimmed by 4 bases and the J gene end by 3 bases; junction bases not matched to a gene: 10.

The chain employs TRBV5-1 and TRBJ2-3, with 7 positions matching TRBD2. Germline trimming cut 4 bases from V and 5 bases from J; bases unmatched to any gene: 10. CDR3 length: 15 residues. Germline assignment: CDR1 SGHRS and CDR2 YFSETQ. CDR3 sequence: CASSHDRLAQDTQYF. The CDR3 nucleotides are TGCGCCAGCAGCCATGATCGACTAGCCCAAGATACGCAGTATTTT.

This clone was counted once. The rearrangement joins TRBV6-5 to TRBJ2-1; D is perhaps TRBD2 (6 bases). CDR1 and CDR2 (germline): MNHEY, SVGAGI. CDR3 length: 14 amino acids. V was shortened by 5 bases and J by 0 bases, with 8 bases between the two germline ends. CDR3 region: CASSRRGSYNEQFF. The CDR3 nucleotides are TGTGCCAGCAGTCGGCGGGGCTCCTACAATGAGCAGTTCTTC.

The chain combines TRBV3-1 (or the pseudogene TRBV3-2) with TRBJ1-6; D gene uncertain. Between the trimmed V and J ends, which lost 4 bases and 13 bases, there was a span of 14 bases. This CDR3 comprises 13 residues. The V gene's germline CDR1 is LGHDT and CDR2 YNNKEL (reference sequence). The CDR3 DNA reads as TGTGCCAGCAGCCTTCCGGGATTCGGTCCCCTCCACTTT. This sequence encodes CASSLPGFGPLHF.

The V call is TRBV15, the J call TRBJ1-3; D remains ambiguous. This CDR3 contains 18 residues. Per the germline V gene, CDR1 is LNHNV and CDR2 is YYDKDF (reference sequence). V lost 0 bases and J lost 5, with 20 bases in between. The CDR3 reads CATSRDLWTAFLRNTIYF. The CDR3 DNA reads TGTGCCACCAGCAGAGATCTCTGGACTGCCTTTTTAAGAAACACCATATATTTT.

In this sample, this clone turned up once. This chain's CDR3 is CASRGSNEKLFF. As DNA, the CDR3 is TGTGCCAGCCGGGGGTCGAATGAAAAACTGTTTTTT. The chain couples TRBV12-3 or TRBV12-4 to TRBJ1-4; a possible D gene is TRBD1 (5 bases). The V and J ends lost 8 bases and 5 bases respectively, with 9 bases between them. The CDR3 has 12 residues.

The chain has TRBV5-6 and TRBJ1-5, with a tentative D call TRBD1 (6 bases). Trimming removed 4 bases at V and 7 bases at J, with 18 bases between. Looked up from germline, CDR1 is SGHDT and CDR2 is YYEEEE. The length of the CDR3 is 15 residues. The CDR3 spells CASSTRGRFPQPQHF. DNA for the CDR3: TGTGCCAGCAGCACCAGGGGACGGTTTCCCCAGCCCCAGCATTTT.

In its sample, this clone was seen a few times. The V call is TRBV7-9, the J call TRBJ1-3, with D maybe TRBD1 (5 bases). The germline V gene encodes CDR1 SEHNR and CDR2 FQNEAQ (reference sequence). Trimming left V 2 bases short and J 0 bases short, with 14 bases between. CDR3 length equals 17 residues. DNA of the CDR3: TGTGCCAGCAGCTTATTCCTGGGGCAGTACTCTGGAAACACCATATATTTT. Encoded protein: CASSLFLGQYSGNTIYF.

This clone has only one observation. The rearrangement joins TRBV7-2 to TRBJ1-1; maybe TRBD1 (5 bases). Germline CDR1 reads SGHTA; CDR2 reads FQGNSA. The CDR3 spans 18 residues. V was pared by 2 bases and J by 0 bases, with 19 bases between. The CDR3, as DNA: TGTGCCAGCAGCTTAACCTCCCCAGGGTCCAGAATGAACACTGAAGCTTTCTTT. Translated: CASSLTSPGSRMNTEAFF.

CDR3 bases: TGTGCCAGTAGTCCTAGAGGACTAGCGGTGGGCACAGATACGCAGTATTTT. It specifies CASSPRGLAVGTDTQYF. The J gene is TRBJ2-3, the V gene TRBV19, with 10 bases matching TRBD2. The CDR3 loop spans 17 amino acids. With 5 bases clipped from V and 1 base from J, the junction kept 9 bases outside the gene matches. Germline lookup yields CDR1 LNHDA and CDR2 SQIVND (reference sequence). The full variable domain, completed using reference TRBV19 and TRBJ2-3, is DGGITQSPKYLFRKEGQNVTLSCEQNLNHDAMYWYRQDPGQGLRLIYYSQIVNDFQKGDIAEGYSVSREKKESFPLTVTSAQKNPTAFYLCASSPRGLAVGTDTQYFGPGTRLTVL.

This chain joins TRBV5-5 and TRBJ1-2; D not certain. This CDR3 is built from 11 residues. Per the germline V gene, CDR1 is SGHKS and CDR2 is YYEKEE (reference sequence). With 1 base removed from V and 7 bases from J, the gap between germline ends came to 5 bases. The CDR3 spells CASSLFSGYTF. In DNA, the CDR3 is TGTGCCAGCAGCTTGTTCAGTGGCTACACCTTC.

This rearrangement joins TRBV24-1 to TRBJ2-2, with 8 positions matching TRBD1. The ends lost 8 bases at V and 3 bases at J; junction bases unmatched: 10. The CDR3 is 16 amino acids. Germline CDR1 KGHDR, CDR2 SFDVKD. This chain's CDR3 is CATTVSTGEDTGELFF. CDR3 coding DNA: TGTGCCACCACCGTTTCGACAGGGGAGGACACCGGGGAGCTGTTTTTT.

This rearrangement joins TRBV6-6 to TRBJ1-4, with D possibly TRBD1 on 6 matching bases. The CDR3 is 14 residues long. CDR1 MNHNY and CDR2 SVGAGI come from the germline V gene (reference sequence). Trimming shortened V by 5 bases and J by 8 bases, and 15 bases separated the two germline ends. The CDR3 is CASSQDRSREKLFF. The CDR3 DNA reads as TGTGCCAGCAGTCAAGACAGGTCGAGGGAAAAACTGTTTTTT.

The J gene is TRBJ1-1, the V gene TRBV30; a possible D gene is TRBD1 (5 bases). The CDR3 is 15 amino acids. V was clipped by 2 bases and J by 4 bases, with 17 bases between them. The germline gives CDR1 GTSNPN, CDR2 SVGIG (reference sequence). CDR3 DNA sequence: TGTGCCTGGAGTCCCTGGCGGGGGACGTCCACTGAAGCTTTCTTT. Its translation is CAWSPWRGTSTEAFF.

A remark on this clone: This sample includes further DNA sequences coding for the same CDR3. V is TRBV7-9 and J is TRBJ1-2; 8 bases fit TRBD1. CDR3 size: 13 residues. The junction had 4 bases not matched to a gene; V was cut back by 5 bases and J by 5 bases. Germline V lookup: CDR1 SEHNR, CDR2 FQNEAQ (reference sequence). The CDR3 coding sequence is TGTGCCAGCAGCCCCGGGACAGGATATGGCTACACCTTC. Translated: CASSPGTGYGYTF.

The chain carries TRBV7-6 and TRBJ2-7; D remains unclear. Trimming pared 1 base from V and 2 bases from J, leaving 15 bases between. The CDR3 runs to 16 residues. CDR1 SGHVS and CDR2 FNYEAQ come from the germline V gene. The CDR3 is CASSLVFRETAYEQYF. The DNA for the CDR3 is TGTGCCAGCAGCTTAGTGTTCCGAGAAACCGCCTACGAGCAGTACTTC.

The chain carries TRBV6-5 and TRBJ1-3; no reliable D call. Trimming pared 0 bases from V and 0 bases from J, leaving 9 bases between. There are 16 residues in the CDR3. CDR1 and CDR2 (germline): MNHEY, SVGAGI. CDR3 in amino acids: CASSYSRLSSGNTIYF. The CDR3 nucleotides are TGTGCCAGCAGTTACTCGAGGCTGTCCTCTGGAAACACCATATATTTT.

The rearrangement joins TRBV9 to TRBJ2-1; D may be TRBD2 (6 bases). The CDR3 spans 14 residues. The germline V and J ends were trimmed by 4 bases and 5 bases, with 13 bases remaining between them. In germline, CDR1 is SGDLS, CDR2 YYNGEE. CDR3 residues: CASSLRERDNEQFF. The CDR3 nucleotides read TGTGCCAGCAGCCTTCGCGAGCGGGACAATGAGCAGTTCTTC.

V usage is TRBV24-1 and J usage is TRBJ2-1; D perhaps matches TRBD1 (6 bases). CDR3 length equals 14 residues. Germline CDR1 reads KGHDR; CDR2 reads SFDVKD. V was pared by 4 bases and J by 6 bases, with 12 bases between. The DNA for the CDR3 is TGTGCCACCAGTGACCCTCCGGACAGCAATGAGCAGTTCTTC. Translation: CATSDPPDSNEQFF.

This clone has a single count. The V gene is TRBV7-2, the J gene TRBJ1-5; D gene ambiguous. Germline CDR1 and CDR2: SGHTA and FQGNSA. The CDR3 spans 16 residues. The V end was cut by 0 bases, the J end by 4 bases, with 13 bases between. For the CDR3, the DNA is TGTGCCAGCAGCTTAGCCCGCTTTAGAGTGAATCAGCCCCAGCATTTT. Its protein product is CASSLARFRVNQPQHF.

The V and J genes are TRBV21-1 and TRBJ1-1; the table's D gene call, TRBD1, was not cross checked with the DNA. TRBV21-1 is deemed a pseudogene. The CDR3 loop spans 17 amino acids. The CDR3 spells CASSKMHQGVMRTEAFF. The CDR3 nucleotides read TGTGCCAGCAGCAAAATGCACCAGGGGGTAATGAGGACTGAAGCTTTCTTT.

The chain combines TRBV7-3 with TRBJ2-2; 10 bases line up with TRBD1. The CDR3 spans 21 residues. In germline, CDR1 is SGHTA, CDR2 FQGTGA. The ends lost 3 bases at V and 0 bases at J; junction bases unmatched: 16. CDR3 in amino acids: CASSFPGTLGQGGSNTGELFF. The CDR3 bases are TGTGCCAGCAGCTTCCCCGGAACACTTGGACAGGGGGGATCGAACACCGGGGAGCTGTTTTTT.

This chain links TRBV19 with TRBJ2-2; possibly TRBD1 for D (6 bases). This CDR3 contains 14 residues. The V end was cut by 0 bases, the J end by 6 bases, with 8 bases between. CDR1 and CDR2 (germline): LNHDA, SQIVND (reference sequence). This CDR3 is CASSIDPGAGELFF. Written as DNA, the CDR3 is TGTGCCAGTAGTATAGATCCAGGGGCCGGGGAGCTGTTTTTT.

V is TRBV6-2 or TRBV6-3 and J is TRBJ1-4; a possible D gene is TRBD1 (6 bases). V lost 3 bases and J 8 bases, leaving 19 bases between the germline ends. The CDR3 has 16 residues. CDR1 and CDR2 (germline): MNHEY, SVGEGT. Here the CDR3 reads CASSYPGTPKGEKLFF. The CDR3, as DNA: TGTGCCAGCAGTTATCCCGGGACACCAAAAGGCGAAAAACTGTTTTTT.

The DNA of the CDR3 is TGTGCCTGGAGTTCCCAACAGGACACTGAAGCTTTCTTT. Its translation is CAWSSQQDTEAFF. The V and J genes are TRBV30 and TRBJ1-1; perhaps TRBD1 as D (5 bases). Trimming pared 2 bases from V and 3 bases from J, leaving 10 bases between. Germline V lookup: CDR1 GTSNPN, CDR2 SVGIG (reference sequence). The length of the CDR3 is 13 residues.

The V call is TRBV4-2, the J call TRBJ1-4, with 7 bases matching TRBD1. The V and J ends lost 0 bases and 7 bases, in that order; junction bases with no gene match: 8. The germline V gene encodes CDR1 LGHNA and CDR2 YNFKEQ. The CDR3 spans 16 residues. CDR3 in amino acids: CASSQDSGGSGEKLFF. DNA of the CDR3: TGTGCCAGCAGCCAAGATTCAGGGGGGAGTGGTGAAAAACTGTTTTTT.

The chain couples TRBV19 to TRBJ1-2; TRBD1 aligns across 8 bases. V lost 4 bases and J lost 4; bases outside the gene matches: 5. CDR1 and CDR2 from the germline V gene are LNHDA and SQIVND (reference sequence). The CDR3 has 14 amino acids. CDR3 sequence: CASSRDRPLYGYTF. The CDR3 region has the DNA TGTGCCAGTAGTAGGGACAGGCCGCTCTATGGCTACACCTTC.

The V call is TRBV6-5, the J call TRBJ1-5, with D maybe TRBD1 (5 bases). This CDR3 is built from 15 residues. Trimming took 8 bases from V and 0 from J, leaving 14 bases between them. Germline loops: CDR1 MNHEY, CDR2 SVGAGI. The CDR3 DNA is TGTGCCAGCGAAATGGGGGGATATAGCAATCAGCCCCAGCATTTT. Protein: CASEMGGYSNQPQHF.

V is TRBV9 and J is TRBJ2-1; 12 nucleotides line up with TRBD2. The germline CDR1 and CDR2 sequences are SGDLS and YYNGEE. V lost 3 bases to trimming and J lost 4 bases; unmatched junction nucleotides: 2. The CDR3 covers 15 residues. CDR3 amino acids: CASSAGTSGYNEQFF. The CDR3 DNA sequence: TGTGCCAGCAGCGCCGGGACTAGCGGGTACAATGAGCAGTTCTTC. Complete variable domain (other parts from reference TRBV9 and TRBJ2-1): DSGVTQTPKHLITATGQRVTLRCSPRSGDLSVYWYQQSLDQGLQFLIQYYNGEERAKGNILERFSAQQFPDLHSELNLSSLELGDSALYFCASSAGTSGYNEQFFGPGTRLTVL.